This TCR beta chain was found in a study of control samples from healthy donors and cancer patients (dated by TCRdb to between 2020 and 2021). Worth noting for this clone: The clone's antigen remains unknown. Nothing much larger sits one base from this clone, and base qualities are not available.

For CDR1 and CDR2, the germline V gene (reference sequence) lists LGHDT and YNNKEL. CDR3 length: 14 amino acids, cysteine to phenylalanine. Kept here is only the CDR3 DNA, which spans 42 bases and is read in frame from base 1. V lost 1 base and J lost 0 bases; the stretch between them is 3 bases long. Library generation was performed with the immunoSEQ multiplex PCR assay. What TCRdb holds here is the immuneACCESS table cut down to in-frame rearrangements. Part of the clones is not present; checked against another copy, under half of the missing clones reflect an unresolved V gene, and the others are unexplained. The sample table shows just over 150,000 clones, and about 90% are seen once. The ten most abundant clones make up around 12% of the sample.

Sequenced input: blood. The clonotype comes from a man aged 25 to 40 in good health. Recombination joined TRBV3-1 (or the pseudogene TRBV3-2) with TRBJ2-2; too little of a D gene remains to name it. The DNA reads as follows: TGTGCCAGCAGCCAAGGGTCGAACACCGGGGAGCTGTTTTTT. Its protein product is CASSQGSNTGELFF.